This TCR beta chain stems from a study of T cell responses to AZD1222 COVID-19 vaccine. Method: immunoSEQ multiplex PCR; TCRdb's copy keeps in-frame clones and lacks some. The sample consists of 80,000 to 100,000 clones, 70% to 90% of them appearing once. The CDR3 extends over 16 amino acids. CDR1 and CDR2 from the germline V gene are LNHDA and SQIVND (reference sequence). J lost 6 bases, V lost 5 bases, and 13 bases had no gene match. V and J are TRBV19 and TRBJ1-5, with 7 bases fitting TRBD1. The TCR originated in an adult in good health. Sequenced here: peripheral blood, sampled on day 0 of AZD1222 vaccination. The CDR3 region is CASSYLGQRPGQPQHF. The CDR3 DNA reads TGTGCCAGTAGTTATCTGGGACAGAGGCCCGGTCAGCCCCAGCATTTT.